This T cell receptor beta chain originates from a study of control samples from healthy donors and cancer patients (dated by TCRdb to 2018 to 2020). For CDR1 and CDR2, the germline V gene (reference sequence) lists LNHDA and SQIVND. V ends up 7 bases short and J 6 bases short, with an unmatched junction base count of 8. Inclusive of the bounding cysteine and phenylalanine, the CDR3 is 13 residues long. Left in the record is the CDR3 DNA by itself, 39 bases read in frame from the first base. Of note for this clone: Its antigen is not yet known. No base-level quality is on record; no much larger clone is a single base apart.

The method was the immunoSEQ multiplex PCR assay. What TCRdb holds here is the immuneACCESS table cut down to in-frame rearrangements. Part of the clones is not present; checked against another copy, under half of the missing clones reflect an unresolved V gene, and the others are unexplained. The sample table lists roughly 83,000 clones, almost 85% of them with a count of one. Approximately 9.8% of the sample is taken by the ten largest. Material: blood. The sequence joins TRBV19 to TRBJ1-1; 7 bases in between match TRBD1. The origin of this receptor is an older woman in good health. The CDR3 protein: CASKTGRESEAFF. The nucleotide sequence reads as follows: TGTGCCAGTAAGACAGGGCGAGAGTCTGAAGCTTTCTTT.